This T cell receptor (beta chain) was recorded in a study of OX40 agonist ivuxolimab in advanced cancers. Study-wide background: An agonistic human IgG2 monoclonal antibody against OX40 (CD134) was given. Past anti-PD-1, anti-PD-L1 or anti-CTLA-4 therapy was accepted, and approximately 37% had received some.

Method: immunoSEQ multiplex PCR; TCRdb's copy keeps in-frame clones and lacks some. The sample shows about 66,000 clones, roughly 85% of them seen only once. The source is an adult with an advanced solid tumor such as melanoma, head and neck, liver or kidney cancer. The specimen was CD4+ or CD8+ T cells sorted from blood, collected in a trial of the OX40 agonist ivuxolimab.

The CDR3 DNA reads as TGTGCCAGCAGTGGGACAGTCAATAGCAATCAGCCCCAGCATTTT. Amino acids: CASSGTVNSNQPQHF. The V call is TRBV2, the J call TRBJ1-5; D might be TRBD1 (6 bases). The germline gives CDR1 SNHLY, CDR2 FYNNEI. The V end lost 4 bases, the J end lost 0 bases, and 10 bases lay between the germline ends. This CDR3 region has 15 residues.